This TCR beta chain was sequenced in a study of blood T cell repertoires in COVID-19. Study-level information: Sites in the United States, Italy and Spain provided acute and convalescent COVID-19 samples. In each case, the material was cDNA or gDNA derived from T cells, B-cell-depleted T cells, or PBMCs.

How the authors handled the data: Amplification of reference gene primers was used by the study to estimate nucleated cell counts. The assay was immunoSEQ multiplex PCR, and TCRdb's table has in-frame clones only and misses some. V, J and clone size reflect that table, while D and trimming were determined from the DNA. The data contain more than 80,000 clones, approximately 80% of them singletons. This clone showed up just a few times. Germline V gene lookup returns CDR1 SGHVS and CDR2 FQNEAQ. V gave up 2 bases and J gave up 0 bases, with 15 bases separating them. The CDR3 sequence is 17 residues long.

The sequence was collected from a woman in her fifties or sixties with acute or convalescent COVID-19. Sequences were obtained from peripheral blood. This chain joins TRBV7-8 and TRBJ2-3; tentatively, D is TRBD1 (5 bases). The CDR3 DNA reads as TGTGCCAGCAGCTTATCCGTCAGGGCTGGCAGCACAGATACGCAGTATTTT. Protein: CASSLSVRAGSTDTQYF.